These 26 T cell receptor beta chains were all obtained from the same sample, sequenced in a study of PD-L1 blockade in urothelial cancer. Measured with immunoSEQ multiplex PCR; TCRdb has only the in-frame clones, and not every one. The table records approximately 51,000 clones, roughly 86% of them present only once. Sequencing used PBMCs, obtained around atezolizumab (anti-PD-L1) treatment. These TCRs come from a man between 60 and 75 years old with urothelial cancer.

The rearrangement uses TRBV19 and TRBJ1-3; possibly TRBD1 for D (5 bases). Trimming stripped 5 bases from V and 0 bases from J, with 17 bases between. There are 17 residues in the CDR3. CDR1 is LNHDA, CDR2 SQIVND, per germline (reference sequence). CDR3 in DNA: TGTGCCAGTAGTCTGGATGCAGGGCCCTACTCTGGAAACACCATATATTTT. The encoded protein is CASSLDAGPYSGNTIYF.

Comments on this clone: Other nucleotide sequences from this sample produce the same CDR3. The V gene is TRBV6-5, the J gene TRBJ2-7; 12 bases match TRBD2. Germline V lookup: CDR1 MNHEY, CDR2 SVGAGI. This CDR3 is 14 amino acids long. Germline trimming cut 4 bases from V and 2 bases from J; bases unmatched to any gene: 0. The CDR3 DNA sequence: TGTGCCAGCAGTTGGACTAGCGGGACCTACGAGCAGTACTTC. It specifies CASSWTSGTYEQYF.

The chain uses TRBV10-3 and TRBJ2-2; 8 bases agree with TRBD1. The germline V gene has CDR1 ENHRY and CDR2 SYGVKD. The CDR3 totals 14 residues. V lost 5 bases and J lost 9; bases outside the gene matches: 8. The CDR3 DNA sequence: TGTGCCATCAGTCCTCCAGGGGGCGGAAGGGAGCTGTTTTTT. Protein sequence: CAISPPGGGRELFF.

The chain carries TRBV5-1 and TRBJ2-1, with 9 bases lining up with TRBD1. Germline V CDR1 and CDR2: SGHRS, YFSETQ. This CDR3 comprises 14 residues. The ends lost 0 bases at V and 6 bases at J; junction bases unmatched: 1. The chain's CDR3 is CASSLGQGVNEQFF. The DNA for the CDR3 is TGCGCCAGCAGCTTGGGACAGGGGGTCAATGAGCAGTTCTTC.

This chain uses TRBV7-9 with TRBJ2-1; no reliable D call. The CDR3 runs 11 residues. Looked up from germline, CDR1 is SEHNR and CDR2 is FQNEAQ (reference sequence). The V end lost 9 bases, the J end lost 7 bases, and 10 bases lay between the germline ends. CDR3 region: CASSKLNEQFF. For the CDR3, the DNA is TGTGCCAGTTCTAAGCTGAATGAGCAGTTCTTC.

The rearrangement uses TRBV7-9 and TRBJ1-5; 7 positions agree with TRBD1. This CDR3 has 13 residues. V shed 3 bases, J shed 6 bases, and the junction held 2 bases outside the gene matches. The germline CDR1 and CDR2 sequences are SEHNR and FQNEAQ (reference sequence). The CDR3 loop reads CASSFDRAQPQHF. CDR3 nucleotide sequence: TGTGCCAGCAGCTTTGACAGGGCTCAGCCCCAGCATTTT.

V is TRBV27 and J is TRBJ1-2; D remains ambiguous. This CDR3 spans 15 amino acids. Trimming took 4 bases from V and 2 from J, leaving 14 bases between them. Germline loops: CDR1 MNHEY, CDR2 SMNVEV (reference sequence). The CDR3 region is CASSYGIPGNYGYTF. CDR3 sequence (DNA): TGTGCCAGCAGTTACGGGATCCCCGGAAACTATGGCTACACCTTC.

The chain employs TRBV11-3 and TRBJ1-4; D perhaps matches TRBD1 (5 bases). This CDR3 has 14 residues. Germline assignment: CDR1 SGHNT and CDR2 YENEEA. V dropped 5 bases and J dropped 3 bases, with 10 bases sitting between them. The CDR3, as DNA: TGTGCCAGCAGCCTACAAGGGGCTAATGAAAAACTGTTTTTT. Protein sequence: CASSLQGANEKLFF. The full variable domain, in which reference TRBV11-3 and TRBJ1-4 provide the parts outside the CDR3, is EAGVVQSPRYKIIEKKQPVAFWCNPISGHNTLYWYLQNLGQGPELLIRYENEEAVDDSQLPKDRFSAERLKGVDSTLKIQPAELGDSAVYLCASSLQGANEKLFFGSGTQLSVL.

The V gene is TRBV19, the J gene TRBJ2-5; possibly TRBD2 for D (5 bases). The CDR3 contains 15 residues. Trimming removed 4 bases at V and 2 bases at J, with 14 bases between. Germline V gene sequence: CDR1 LNHDA, CDR2 SQIVND (reference sequence). The CDR3 loop is CASSTRKSGQETQYF. In DNA, the CDR3 is TGTGCCAGTAGTACTCGAAAAAGCGGACAAGAGACCCAGTACTTC.

The chain has TRBV5-1 and TRBJ2-7; 8 bases are a match to TRBD1. This CDR3 contains 14 residues. V trimming: 4 bases; J trimming: 2 bases; junction bases outside the gene matches: 5. Germline CDR1 is SGHRS and CDR2 is YFSETQ. In nucleotides, the CDR3 is TGCGCCAGCAGCGGACAGGGTTATACCTACGAGCAGTACTTC. Its protein is CASSGQGYTYEQYF.

The gene calls are TRBV9 and TRBJ1-6, with 7 bases that match TRBD1. The germline V gene has CDR1 SGDLS and CDR2 YYNGEE. V shed 3 bases, J shed 10 bases, and the junction held 13 bases outside the gene matches. This CDR3 is built from 16 residues. CDR3 region: CASSGPTGEPWSPLHF. The CDR3 DNA reads as TGTGCCAGCAGCGGACCTACAGGGGAACCGTGGTCACCCCTCCACTTT.

The chain has TRBV28 and TRBJ2-1, with 10 bases fitting TRBD2. CDR1 and CDR2 from the germline V gene are MDHEN and SYDVKM. J was trimmed by 7 bases and V by 8 bases; bases with no gene match: 14. The CDR3 consists of 16 residues. The CDR3 bases are TGTGCCAGCGGTCCCCTCACTAGCGGGGCGGGTAATGAGCAGTTCTTC. Amino acid sequence: CASGPLTSGAGNEQFF. Full variable domain (rest looked up from reference TRBV28 and TRBJ2-1): DVKVTQSSRYLVKRTGEKVFLECVQDMDHENMFWYRQDPGLGLRLIYFSYDVKMKEKGDIPEGYSVSREKKERFSLILESASTNQTSMYLCASGPLTSGAGNEQFFGPGTRLTVL.

V is TRBV7-9 and J is TRBJ2-7; 10 nucleotides align to TRBD1. V was clipped by 1 base and J by 4 bases; unmatched bases: 4. The length of the CDR3 is 15 residues. Germline values: CDR1 SEHNR, CDR2 FQNEAQ (reference sequence). CDR3 in amino acids: CASSLVGTGVYEQYF. CDR3 coding DNA: TGTGCCAGCAGCTTAGTAGGGACAGGGGTGTACGAGCAGTACTTC. Together with reference TRBV7-9 and TRBJ2-7, the CDR3 gives the full variable domain: DTGVSQNPRHKITKRGQNVTFRCDPISEHNRLYWYRQTLGQGPEFLTYFQNEAQLEKSRLLSDRFSAERPKGSFSTLEIQRTEQGDSAMYLCASSLVGTGVYEQYFGPGTRLTVT.

The gene calls are TRBV11-2 and TRBJ2-7; tentative D call: TRBD2 (7 bases). The CDR3 runs 15 residues. The ends were cut back, 11 bases at V and 0 bases at J, with 20 bases in the middle. Per germline, CDR1 SGHAT and CDR2 FQNNGV. The CDR3 spells CASRRGRLSSYEQYF. CDR3 in DNA: TGTGCCTCGCGGCGGGGGCGTTTAAGCTCCTACGAGCAGTACTTC.

The chain employs TRBV5-1 and TRBJ1-3; tentative D call: TRBD1 (5 bases). V shed 2 bases and J shed 1 base, with 16 bases lying between them. CDR3 length equals 17 residues. Germline CDR1 is SGHRS and CDR2 is YFSETQ. The CDR3 nucleotides read TGCGCCAGCAGCTTCTTAGCAGGGTCTAGTTCTGGAAACACCATATATTTT. It translates to CASSFLAGSSSGNTIYF.

V and J are TRBV5-1 and TRBJ2-1; TRBD2 might be the D (6 bases). Germline V gives CDR1 SGHRS, CDR2 YFSETQ. This CDR3 spans 15 amino acids. Trimming stripped 2 bases from V and 3 bases from J, with 12 bases between. The CDR3 DNA is TGCGCCAGCAGCTTAGGCGGGGCGATCTACAATGAGCAGTTCTTC. Translating it yields CASSLGGAIYNEQFF.

V gene TRBV11-2 combines with J gene TRBJ2-1; no definite D call. The germline gives CDR1 SGHAT, CDR2 FQNNGV. V gave up 1 base and J gave up 5 bases, with 15 bases separating them. The CDR3 sequence is 16 residues long. CDR3 nucleotides: TGTGCCAGCAGCTTAGTAGTCTTGAGCCCTGACAATGAGCAGTTCTTC. Translating gives CASSLVVLSPDNEQFF.

This clone was recorded a few times. V is TRBV5-4 and J is TRBJ1-1, with 8 positions matching TRBD1. This CDR3 comprises 15 residues. V was clipped by 4 bases and J by 0 bases; unmatched bases: 5. Germline V gene data show CDR1 as SGHNT and CDR2 as YYREEE (reference sequence). The chain's CDR3 is CASSERTGMNTEAFF. The CDR3 DNA follows: TGTGCCAGCAGCGAGAGGACAGGGATGAACACTGAAGCTTTCTTT.

J is TRBJ1-1 and V is TRBV11-3; no reliable D call. The germline V gene has CDR1 SGHNT and CDR2 YENEEA. This CDR3 is built from 14 residues. The V and J ends lost 5 bases and 0 bases respectively, with 10 bases between them. CDR3 in amino acids: CASSDEGLNTEAFF. CDR3 nucleotides: TGTGCCAGCAGCGACGAGGGCCTGAACACTGAAGCTTTCTTT.

Worth noting for this clone: Different DNA sequences within this sample yield the same CDR3. The V call is TRBV2, the J call TRBJ1-2; D gene ambiguous. The CDR3 has 11 residues. Germline V gives CDR1 SNHLY, CDR2 FYNNEI. The V and J ends lost 6 bases and 5 bases respectively, with 7 bases between them. Written as DNA, the CDR3 is TGTGCCAGCAGCCGGGAGTATGGCTACACCTTC. Translating it yields CASSREYGYTF.

The V call is TRBV11-2, the J call TRBJ2-3, with D maybe TRBD1 (5 bases). Deletions cut 6 bases from V and 2 bases from J, with 15 bases between. The CDR3 length is 15 residues. Germline V gives CDR1 SGHAT, CDR2 FQNNGV. The CDR3 spells CASRSQVLFTDTQYF. The CDR3 DNA sequence: TGTGCCAGCAGGTCACAGGTTTTGTTCACAGATACGCAGTATTTT.

The rearrangement uses TRBV7-3 and TRBJ1-2; 7 bases are shared with TRBD1. J was trimmed by 0 bases and V by 5 bases; bases with no gene match: 6. The CDR3 is made up of 15 amino acids. Germline CDR1 is SGHTA and CDR2 is FQGTGA. This chain's CDR3 is CASSPTGVANYGYTF. The CDR3, as DNA: TGTGCCAGCAGCCCAACAGGGGTAGCTAACTATGGCTACACCTTC.

The rearrangement uses TRBV2 and TRBJ2-3; D is unclear. This CDR3 is built from 12 residues. V was shortened by 6 bases and J by 10 bases, with 14 bases between the two germline ends. Germline V lookup: CDR1 SNHLY, CDR2 FYNNEI. DNA of the CDR3: TGTGCCAGCAGCGTTACTCGATCGGCGCAGTATTTT. It specifies CASSVTRSAQYF. Filled out from reference TRBV2 and TRBJ2-3, the complete variable domain reads EPEVTQTPSHQVTQMGQEVILRCVPISNHLYFYWYRQILGQKVEFLVSFYNNEISEKSEIFDDQFSVERPDGSNFTLKIRSTKLEDSAMYFCASSVTRSAQYFGPGTRLTVL.

The chain uses TRBV5-1 and TRBJ1-4; 7 bases match TRBD1. Germline CDR1 reads SGHRS; CDR2 reads YFSETQ. Losses at the gene ends were 0 bases for V and 5 bases for J; bases not matched to a gene: 7. The length of the CDR3 is 16 residues. The CDR3 protein is CASSLEGGRGNEKLFF. Written as DNA, the CDR3 is TGCGCCAGCAGCTTGGAAGGTGGCAGGGGGAATGAAAAACTGTTTTTT.

V gene TRBV28 combines with J gene TRBJ2-7; 8 nucleotides align to TRBD1. V was clipped by 4 bases and J by 4 bases; unmatched bases: 6. Germline assignment: CDR1 MDHEN and CDR2 SYDVKM. The CDR3 consists of 14 residues. The CDR3 protein is CASSSGGASYEQYF. The DNA of the CDR3 is TGTGCCAGCAGTTCAGGGGGCGCCAGTTACGAGCAGTACTTC.

The gene calls are TRBV11-1 and TRBJ2-3, with 15 bases aligning to TRBD2. In germline, CDR1 is SGHAT, CDR2 FQDESV (reference sequence). V trimming: 6 bases; J trimming: 6 bases; junction bases outside the gene matches: 4. The CDR3 is 15 amino acids. This CDR3 reads CASRGLAGGTDTQYF. CDR3 DNA sequence: TGTGCCAGCAGGGGACTAGCGGGGGGTACGGATACGCAGTATTTT.